This T cell receptor beta chain was captured by sequencing in a study of Graves' ophthalmopathy and Graves' hyperthyroidism. About the study: Researchers classed hyperthyroidism as stable given no ophthalmopathy within 18 months of follow-up. Study findings and constraints: Appearing in blood as well were most expanded thyroid clonotypes above 0.001 frequency.

The V gene end was trimmed by 0 bases and the J gene end by 0 bases; junction bases not matched to a gene: 4. The CDR3 runs to 16 residues. Clinical symptoms, serum thyroxine, TRAb, thyroid ultrasound and orbital computed tomography determined diagnosis. Remarks on this clonotype: Its antigen remains unidentified.

RNA served as the template for amplifying TCR beta CDR3 regions. The workflow started with a first-round RT-PCR run with HTBI primers and then moved on to a second-round multiplex PCR. Each CDR3 protein gets one entry after TCRdb re-called the multiplex PCR reads with MiXCR. The repertoire holds about 1.1 million distinct CDR3 sequences, around a third seen once, with around 10% in the top ten. J is TRBJ1-1 and V is TRBV12-3 or TRBV12-4, with 7 bases lining up with TRBD1. Sequencing was carried out using peripheral blood or thyroid tissue (not recorded which). The sequence was collected from an adult man with Graves' hyperthyroidism. The CDR3 DNA follows: TGTGCCAGCAGTTTAGCGGCAGGGGGGCTGAACACTGAAGCTTTCTTT. It yields the protein CASSLAAGGLNTEAFF.